The T cell receptor beta chain described here comes from a study of T cells in Graves' hyperthyroidism and ophthalmopathy. Points from the study as a whole: Within blood appeared most thyroid clonotypes that had expanded above 0.001.

This CDR3 is 13 amino acids long. V was clipped by 5 bases and J by 5 bases, with 12 bases between them. Germline V CDR1 and CDR2: MDHEN, SYDVKM. This clonotype came up many times. Antigen: not known. Template material for amplifying TCR beta CDR3 regions consisted of RNA transcripts. The study used the HTBI primer set for a first-round RT-PCR of the TCR CDR3. One entry per CDR3 protein, called by TCRdb with MiXCR from the multiplex PCR reads. Of some 340,000 distinct CDR3 sequences listed, about 13% were seen once; the top ten hold approximately 35%. Cells are PBMCs isolated from about 10 ml of fresh blood.

The TCR sequence derives from a woman aged 40 to 49 with Graves' ophthalmopathy. The sequencing input was blood. The V gene is TRBV28, the J gene TRBJ2-5; perhaps TRBD1 as D (6 bases). The CDR3 region is CASSPRGRETQYF. The CDR3 DNA follows: TGTGCCAGCAGTCCCAGGGGACGGGAGACCCAGTACTTC.